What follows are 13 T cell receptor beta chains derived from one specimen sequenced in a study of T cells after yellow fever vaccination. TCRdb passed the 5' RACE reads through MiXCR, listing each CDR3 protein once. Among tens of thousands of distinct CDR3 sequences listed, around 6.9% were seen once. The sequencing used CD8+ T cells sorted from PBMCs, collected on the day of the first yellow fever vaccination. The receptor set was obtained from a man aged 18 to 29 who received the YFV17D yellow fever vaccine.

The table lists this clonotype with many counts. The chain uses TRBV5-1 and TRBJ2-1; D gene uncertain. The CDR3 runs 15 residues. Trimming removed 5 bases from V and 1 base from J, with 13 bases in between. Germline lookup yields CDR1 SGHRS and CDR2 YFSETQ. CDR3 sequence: CASSFFAGSYNEQFF. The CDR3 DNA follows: TGCGCCAGCAGTTTTTTCGCAGGATCCTACAATGAGCAGTTCTTC. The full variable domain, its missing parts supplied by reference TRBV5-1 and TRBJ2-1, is KAGVTQTPRYLIKTRGQQVTLSCSPISGHRSVSWYQQTPGQGLQFLFEYFSETQRNKGNFPGRFSGRQFSNSRSEMNVSTLELGDSALYLCASSFFAGSYNEQFFGPGTRLTVL.

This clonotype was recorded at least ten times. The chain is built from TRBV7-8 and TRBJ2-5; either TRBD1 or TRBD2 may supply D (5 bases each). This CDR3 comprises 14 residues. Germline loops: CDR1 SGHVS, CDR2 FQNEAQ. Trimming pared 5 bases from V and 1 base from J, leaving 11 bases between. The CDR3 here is CASSTPGAQETQYF. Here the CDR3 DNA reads TGTGCCAGCAGCACCCCCGGGGCCCAAGAGACCCAGTACTTC.

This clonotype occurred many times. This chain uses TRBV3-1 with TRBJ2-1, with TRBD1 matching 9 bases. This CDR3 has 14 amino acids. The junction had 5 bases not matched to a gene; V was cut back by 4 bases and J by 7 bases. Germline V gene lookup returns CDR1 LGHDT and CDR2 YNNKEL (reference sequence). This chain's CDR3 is CASSLTGTGNEQFF. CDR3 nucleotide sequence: TGTGCCAGCAGCCTCACCGGGACAGGGAATGAGCAGTTCTTC.

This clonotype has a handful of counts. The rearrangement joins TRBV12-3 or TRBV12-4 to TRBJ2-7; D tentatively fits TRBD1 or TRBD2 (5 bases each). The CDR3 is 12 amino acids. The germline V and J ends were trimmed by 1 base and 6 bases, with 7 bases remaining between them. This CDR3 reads CASSLGGFEQYV. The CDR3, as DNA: TGTGCCAGCAGTTTAGGGGGGTTCGAGCAGTACGTC.

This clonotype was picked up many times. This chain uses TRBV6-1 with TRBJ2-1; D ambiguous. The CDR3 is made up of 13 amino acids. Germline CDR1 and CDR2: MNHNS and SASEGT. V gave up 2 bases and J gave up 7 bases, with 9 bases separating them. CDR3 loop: CASSESVYNEQFF. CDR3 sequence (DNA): TGTGCCAGCAGTGAATCGGTGTATAATGAGCAGTTCTTC.

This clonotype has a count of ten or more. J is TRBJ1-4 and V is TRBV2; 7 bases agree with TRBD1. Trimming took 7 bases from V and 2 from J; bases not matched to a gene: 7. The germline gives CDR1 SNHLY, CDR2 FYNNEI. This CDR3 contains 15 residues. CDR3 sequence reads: CASKHRGTTNEKLFF. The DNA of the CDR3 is TGTGCCAGCAAACACAGGGGAACGACTAATGAAAAACTGTTTTTT.

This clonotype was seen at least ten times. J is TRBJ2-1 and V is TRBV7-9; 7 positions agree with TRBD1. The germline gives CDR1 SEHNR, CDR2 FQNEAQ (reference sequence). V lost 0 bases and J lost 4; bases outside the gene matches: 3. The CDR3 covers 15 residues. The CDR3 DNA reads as TGTGCCAGCAGCTTAGCGCGACAGGGTTACAATGAGCAGTTCTTC. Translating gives CASSLARQGYNEQFF.

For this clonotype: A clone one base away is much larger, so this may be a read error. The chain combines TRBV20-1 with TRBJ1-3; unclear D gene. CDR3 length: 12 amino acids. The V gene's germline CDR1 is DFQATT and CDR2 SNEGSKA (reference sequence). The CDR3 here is CSSRRFGNTIYF. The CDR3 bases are TGCAGTTCTAGACGATTTGGAAACACCATATATTTT.

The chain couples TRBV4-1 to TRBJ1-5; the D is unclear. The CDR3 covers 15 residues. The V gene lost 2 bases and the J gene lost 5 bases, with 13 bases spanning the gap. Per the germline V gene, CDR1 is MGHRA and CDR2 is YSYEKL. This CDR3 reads CASSQLLTADQPQHF. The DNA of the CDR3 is TGCGCCAGCAGCCAATTATTGACGGCGGATCAGCCCCAGCATTTT.

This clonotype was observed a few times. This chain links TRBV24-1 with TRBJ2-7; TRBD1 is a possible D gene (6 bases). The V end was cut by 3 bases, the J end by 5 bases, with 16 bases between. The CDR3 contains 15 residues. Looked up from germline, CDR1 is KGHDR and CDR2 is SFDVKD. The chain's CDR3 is CATSDKVRRGHEQYF. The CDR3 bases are TGTGCCACCAGTGATAAGGTGCGCAGGGGCCACGAGCAGTACTTC.

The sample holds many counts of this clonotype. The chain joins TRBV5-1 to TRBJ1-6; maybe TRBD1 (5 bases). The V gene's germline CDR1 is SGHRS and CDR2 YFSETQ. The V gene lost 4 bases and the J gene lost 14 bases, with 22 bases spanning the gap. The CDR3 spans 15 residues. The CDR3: CASSTSGFPLDALHF. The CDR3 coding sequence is TGCGCCAGCAGCACATCAGGGTTTCCGCTCGATGCCCTCCACTTT.

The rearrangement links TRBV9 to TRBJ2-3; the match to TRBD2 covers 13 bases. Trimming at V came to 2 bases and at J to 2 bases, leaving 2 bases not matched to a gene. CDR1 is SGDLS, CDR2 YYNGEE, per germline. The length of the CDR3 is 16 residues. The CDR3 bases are TGTGCCAGCAGCGTGACTAGCGGGGGGTTCACAGATACGCAGTATTTT. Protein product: CASSVTSGGFTDTQYF.

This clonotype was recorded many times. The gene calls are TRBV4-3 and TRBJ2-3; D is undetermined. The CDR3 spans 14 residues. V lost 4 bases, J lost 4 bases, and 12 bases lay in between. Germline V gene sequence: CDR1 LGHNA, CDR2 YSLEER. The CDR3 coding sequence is TGCGCCAGCAGCCCAGTCTCGTCAGCAGATACGCAGTATTTT. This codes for CASSPVSSADTQYF.